One and the same sample provided the 13 T cell receptor beta chains below, sequenced in a study of OX40 agonist ivuxolimab in advanced cancers. Libraries were constructed by the immunoSEQ multiplex PCR assay. TCRdb's version of the immuneACCESS table is confined to in-frame rearrangements and falls short of the full clone set. An unresolved V gene accounts for under half of the shortfall where checked; the remainder is of unknown origin. This sample comprises over 50,000 clones, more than 70% of them detected only once. The biggest ten clones account for more than 0.4% of the sample. Source: CD4+ or CD8+ T cells sorted from blood, taken in a trial of the OX40 agonist ivuxolimab. The receptors were gathered from an adult with an advanced solid tumor such as melanoma, head and neck, liver or kidney cancer.

Points on this clone: One junction end disagrees with the germline gene, perhaps due to a read error. J is TRBJ1-5 and V is TRBV30, with D hard to call. Germline V gene sequence: CDR1 GTSNPN, CDR2 SVGIG (reference sequence). The CDR3 is 13 residues long. The CDR3 protein is CAWSTGSSQPQHF. The CDR3 DNA reads TGTGCCTGGAGTACGGGCAGCAGTCAGCCCCAGCATTTT.

A word on this clone: One end of the junction fails to match germline, which may point to a read error. The V gene is TRBV5-1, the J gene TRBJ2-5; D is uncertain. The germline V gene encodes CDR1 SGHRS and CDR2 YFSETQ. There are 11 residues in the CDR3. The CDR3 region has the DNA TGCGCCAGCAGCTCCAGAGTTCTTTGGCACTTC. This translates into CASSSRVLWHF.

The chain joins TRBV9 to TRBJ2-5, with 8 positions matching TRBD2. The J segment lost 2 bases and the V segment lost 3 bases, leaving 9 bases of the junction unmatched. CDR3 length: 16 amino acids. The germline gives CDR1 SGDLS, CDR2 YYNGEE. The CDR3 region has the DNA TGTGCCAGCAGCGGCTCCCCGCGGGGGGTGCAAGAGACCCAGTACTTC. It translates to CASSGSPRGVQETQYF.

The V and J genes are TRBV4-1 and TRBJ2-5; D is unclear. Trimming took 0 bases from V and 5 from J, leaving 13 bases between them. The CDR3 is 15 amino acids. Germline V gene lookup returns CDR1 MGHRA and CDR2 YSYEKL. CDR3 amino acids: CASSQEGLLTETQYF. The DNA for the CDR3 is TGCGCCAGCAGCCAAGAGGGTCTCTTGACGGAGACCCAGTACTTC.

The sample holds one count of this clone. This chain uses TRBV5-1 with TRBJ2-1, with TRBD2 matching 13 bases. CDR1 and CDR2 (germline): SGHRS, YFSETQ. The CDR3 has 16 residues. After removal of 3 bases from V and 6 bases from J, the junction contained 6 bases not matched to a gene. CDR3 in amino acids: CASSSTGTSGTNEQFF. DNA for the CDR3: TGCGCCAGCAGCTCGACCGGGACTAGCGGGACCAATGAGCAGTTCTTC. The variable domain in full, with the rest retrieved from reference TRBV5-1 and TRBJ2-1, is KAGVTQTPRYLIKTRGQQVTLSCSPISGHRSVSWYQQTPGQGLQFLFEYFSETQRNKGNFPGRFSGRQFSNSRSEMNVSTLELGDSALYLCASSSTGTSGTNEQFFGPGTRLTVL.

The chain employs TRBV7-9 and TRBJ1-1; maybe TRBD1 (6 bases). V was pared by 8 bases and J by 1 base, with 26 bases between. Germline V gene data show CDR1 as SEHNR and CDR2 as FQNEAQ (reference sequence). CDR3 length: 18 residues. CDR3 sequence reads: CASYLEVQGAPPNTEAFF. The CDR3 bases are TGTGCCAGCTATTTAGAGGTACAGGGCGCCCCTCCGAACACTGAAGCTTTCTTT.

The chain links TRBV2 to TRBJ2-3; D is tentatively TRBD1 or TRBD2 (7 bases each). CDR1 SNHLY and CDR2 FYNNEI come from the germline V gene. Deletions cut 6 bases from V and 0 bases from J, with 28 bases between. The CDR3 is 20 amino acids. CDR3 DNA: TGTGCCAGCAGAGGGGGCAAGAACGGGCTAGCGGAGCTTAGCACAGATACGCAGTATTTT. Translated: CASRGGKNGLAELSTDTQYF.

The gene calls are TRBV19 and TRBJ2-1; D is possibly TRBD2 (6 bases). CDR3 length: 16 amino acids. V lost 5 bases and J 7 bases, leaving 21 bases between the germline ends. CDR1 and CDR2 from the germline V gene are LNHDA and SQIVND (reference sequence). CDR3 nucleotides: TGTGCCAGTAGTGGCTCGGGGGACGGGAACACGAATGAGCAGTTCTTC. Translated, it gives CASSGSGDGNTNEQFF.

The table lists this clone with a count of one. V usage is TRBV29-1 and J usage is TRBJ2-7; 11 nucleotides match TRBD1. From germline, CDR1 is SQVTM and CDR2 ANQGSEA. Unmatched junction bases numbered 4, after V lost 5 bases and J lost 7 bases. This CDR3 has 12 amino acids. The CDR3 loop is CSVLGQGGEQYF. The DNA for the CDR3 is TGCAGCGTTTTGGGACAGGGGGGAGAGCAGTACTTC.

The V gene is TRBV7-9, the J gene TRBJ2-1; no definite D call. The CDR3 has 12 residues. Deletions cut 5 bases from V and 10 bases from J, with 12 bases between. Per germline, CDR1 SEHNR and CDR2 FQNEAQ (reference sequence). This CDR3 is CASSNNLREQFF. The DNA of the CDR3 is TGTGCCAGCAGCAATAATTTAAGGGAGCAGTTCTTC.

This sequence joins TRBV30 and TRBJ2-4; no reliable D call. Deletions cut 4 bases from V and 8 bases from J, with 9 bases between. Germline values: CDR1 GTSNPN, CDR2 SVGIG (reference sequence). CDR3 length: 11 residues. The CDR3 here is CAWTGADIQYF. The CDR3 bases are TGTGCCTGGACGGGTGCAGACATTCAGTACTTC.

This clone is judged medium-sized. DNA for the CDR3: TGTGCCAGCAGCAAAGGATCGGAGACCCATCCATTATCGACCACAGGGGGCGGATATGGCTACACCTTC. The encoded protein is CASSKGSETHPLSTTGGGYGYTF. The rearrangement joins TRBV21-1 to TRBJ1-2; the table's D call TRBD1 went unverified against the DNA. TRBV21-1 is a recognized pseudogene. The CDR3 has 23 residues.

V gene TRBV28 combines with J gene TRBJ1-3, with a tentative D call TRBD1 (6 bases). V was trimmed by 5 bases and J by 2 bases, leaving 10 bases between them. CDR3 length equals 14 residues. The germline V gene has CDR1 MDHEN and CDR2 SYDVKM. CDR3 bases: TGTGCCAGCAGTAGGGGGTACACTGGAAACACCATATATTTT. Translation: CASSRGYTGNTIYF.